This T cell receptor (beta chain) was sequenced in a study of Ad26.COV2.S vaccination and SARS-CoV-2 variants. Assay: immunoSEQ multiplex PCR; the TCRdb copy retains only in-frame clones and omits some. The sample yields more than 300,000 clones, less than 90% seen once. Treatment specified: roughly 18 received Ad26.COV2.S at low or high dose, single or two shots; about five received placebo; per-sample allocation not given. Sampling was done on day 63 after the first vaccine or placebo injection. Trimming removed 3 bases at V and 0 bases at J, with 6 bases between. Germline assignment: CDR1 KGHSH and CDR2 LQKENI. The CDR3 covers 15 residues.

V is TRBV18 and J is TRBJ2-6; D gene uncertain. The source was peripheral blood, collected in a trial of Ad26.COV2.S vaccine versus placebo. The TCR sequence derives from a person aged 18-65 years who received the Ad26.COV2.S COVID-19 vaccine or a placebo. In DNA form, the CDR3 reads TGTGCCAGCTCACCCGCCGCCTCTGGGGCCAACGTCCTGACTTTC. This gives the protein CASSPAASGANVLTF.